The clone carrying this T cell receptor beta chain was found a few times. The sample belongs to a study of molecular identifiers for immune sequencing clone quantification. The bulk TCR libraries were made with methods described before and with listed TCR primers. TCRdb fed the PCR reads into MiXCR, producing one record per CDR3 protein. Of approximately 680,000 distinct CDR3 sequences listed, roughly 27% are singletons. Germline V gene lookup returns CDR1 LGHNT and CDR2 FRNRAP. The CDR3 covers 15 residues. J was trimmed by 4 bases and V by 2 bases; bases with no gene match: 6. This chain connects TRBV12-5 to TRBJ2-3; TRBD1 matches 7 bases. The specimen was naive CD8+ T cells from blood, with Jurkat cell RNA spiked in. Stated subset: FACS-sorted CD8+CD4-CCR7+CD45RA+ naive T cells. The receptor comes from a human donor in good health. Some libraries in this study had Jurkat cell RNA spiked in. CDR3 amino acids: CASGLPRGRPDTQYF. The CDR3 DNA reads TGTGCTAGTGGTTTGCCTAGGGGGCGCCCAGATACGCAGTATTTT.